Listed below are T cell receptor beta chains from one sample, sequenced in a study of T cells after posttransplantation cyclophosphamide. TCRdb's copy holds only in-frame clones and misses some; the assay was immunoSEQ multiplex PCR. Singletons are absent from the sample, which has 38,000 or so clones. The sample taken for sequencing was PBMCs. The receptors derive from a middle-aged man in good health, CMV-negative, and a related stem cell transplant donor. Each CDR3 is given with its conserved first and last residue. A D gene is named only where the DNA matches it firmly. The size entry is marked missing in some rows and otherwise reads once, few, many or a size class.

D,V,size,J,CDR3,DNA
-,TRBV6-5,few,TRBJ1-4,CASSLGDEKLFF,TGTGCCAGCAGTTTAGGGGATGAAAAACTGTTTTTT
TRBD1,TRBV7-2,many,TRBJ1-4,CASSPGQAFQAYNEKLFF,TGTGCCAGCAGCCCCGGACAGGCTTTCCAAGCTTATAATGAAAAACTGTTTTTT
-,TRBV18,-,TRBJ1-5,CASSPTGLNQPQHF,TGTGCCAGCTCACCGACAGGCCTCAATCAGCCCCAGCATTTT
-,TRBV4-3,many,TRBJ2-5,CASSQDWRGETQYF,TGCGCCAGCAGCCAAGACTGGCGGGGAGAGACCCAGTACTTC
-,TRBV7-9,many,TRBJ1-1,CASRYSYTEAFF,TGTGCCAGCAGGTACAGTTACACTGAAGCTTTCTTT
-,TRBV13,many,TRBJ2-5,CASSPFLAVETQYF,TGTGCCAGCAGCCCCTTTTTAGCTGTTGAGACCCAGTACTTC
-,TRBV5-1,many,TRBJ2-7,CASTRGGEQYF,TGCGCCAGCACCAGGGGCGGCGAGCAGTACTTC
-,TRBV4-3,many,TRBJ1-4,CASSPRQGGNEKLFF,TGCGCCAGCAGCCCAAGACAAGGGGGAAATGAAAAACTGTTTTTT
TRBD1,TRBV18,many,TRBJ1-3,CASSPERFVLDRVHFSGNTIYF,TGTGCCAGCTCACCGGAGCGTTTCGTGCTGGACAGGGTCCATTTCTCTGGAAACACCATATATTTT
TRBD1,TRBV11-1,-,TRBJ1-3,CASSSTATGSWNTIYF,TGTGCCAGCAGCTCTACGGCGACAGGGAGTTGGAACACCATATATTTT
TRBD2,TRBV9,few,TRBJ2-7,CASSHGGDEQYF,TGTGCCAGCAGCCACGGGGGGGACGAGCAGTACTTC
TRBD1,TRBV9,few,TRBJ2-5,CASSAQQGKETQYF,TGTGCCAGCAGCGCCCAACAGGGGAAAGAGACCCAGTACTTC
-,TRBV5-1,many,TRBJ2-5,CASSFGSGQETQYF,TGCGCCAGCAGCTTCGGTAGCGGACAAGAGACCCAGTACTTC
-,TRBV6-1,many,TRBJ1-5,CASSEGQRQPQHF,TGTGCCAGCAGTGAAGGACAGCGACAGCCCCAGCATTTT
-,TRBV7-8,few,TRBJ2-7,CASSLVGGRPYEQYF,TGTGCCAGCAGCTTAGTCGGGGGGCGCCCCTACGAGCAGTACTTC
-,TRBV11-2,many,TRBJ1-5,CASSLSGRGQPQHF,TGTGCCAGCAGCCTTTCCGGGAGAGGGCAGCCCCAGCATTTT
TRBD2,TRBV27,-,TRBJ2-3,CASSFGAGVPTDTQYF,TGTGCCAGCAGTTTCGGAGCGGGAGTCCCCACAGATACGCAGTATTTT
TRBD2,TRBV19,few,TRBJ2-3,CASSIILAGALTDTQYF,TGTGCCAGTAGTATTATCCTAGCGGGGGCCCTCACAGATACGCAGTATTTT